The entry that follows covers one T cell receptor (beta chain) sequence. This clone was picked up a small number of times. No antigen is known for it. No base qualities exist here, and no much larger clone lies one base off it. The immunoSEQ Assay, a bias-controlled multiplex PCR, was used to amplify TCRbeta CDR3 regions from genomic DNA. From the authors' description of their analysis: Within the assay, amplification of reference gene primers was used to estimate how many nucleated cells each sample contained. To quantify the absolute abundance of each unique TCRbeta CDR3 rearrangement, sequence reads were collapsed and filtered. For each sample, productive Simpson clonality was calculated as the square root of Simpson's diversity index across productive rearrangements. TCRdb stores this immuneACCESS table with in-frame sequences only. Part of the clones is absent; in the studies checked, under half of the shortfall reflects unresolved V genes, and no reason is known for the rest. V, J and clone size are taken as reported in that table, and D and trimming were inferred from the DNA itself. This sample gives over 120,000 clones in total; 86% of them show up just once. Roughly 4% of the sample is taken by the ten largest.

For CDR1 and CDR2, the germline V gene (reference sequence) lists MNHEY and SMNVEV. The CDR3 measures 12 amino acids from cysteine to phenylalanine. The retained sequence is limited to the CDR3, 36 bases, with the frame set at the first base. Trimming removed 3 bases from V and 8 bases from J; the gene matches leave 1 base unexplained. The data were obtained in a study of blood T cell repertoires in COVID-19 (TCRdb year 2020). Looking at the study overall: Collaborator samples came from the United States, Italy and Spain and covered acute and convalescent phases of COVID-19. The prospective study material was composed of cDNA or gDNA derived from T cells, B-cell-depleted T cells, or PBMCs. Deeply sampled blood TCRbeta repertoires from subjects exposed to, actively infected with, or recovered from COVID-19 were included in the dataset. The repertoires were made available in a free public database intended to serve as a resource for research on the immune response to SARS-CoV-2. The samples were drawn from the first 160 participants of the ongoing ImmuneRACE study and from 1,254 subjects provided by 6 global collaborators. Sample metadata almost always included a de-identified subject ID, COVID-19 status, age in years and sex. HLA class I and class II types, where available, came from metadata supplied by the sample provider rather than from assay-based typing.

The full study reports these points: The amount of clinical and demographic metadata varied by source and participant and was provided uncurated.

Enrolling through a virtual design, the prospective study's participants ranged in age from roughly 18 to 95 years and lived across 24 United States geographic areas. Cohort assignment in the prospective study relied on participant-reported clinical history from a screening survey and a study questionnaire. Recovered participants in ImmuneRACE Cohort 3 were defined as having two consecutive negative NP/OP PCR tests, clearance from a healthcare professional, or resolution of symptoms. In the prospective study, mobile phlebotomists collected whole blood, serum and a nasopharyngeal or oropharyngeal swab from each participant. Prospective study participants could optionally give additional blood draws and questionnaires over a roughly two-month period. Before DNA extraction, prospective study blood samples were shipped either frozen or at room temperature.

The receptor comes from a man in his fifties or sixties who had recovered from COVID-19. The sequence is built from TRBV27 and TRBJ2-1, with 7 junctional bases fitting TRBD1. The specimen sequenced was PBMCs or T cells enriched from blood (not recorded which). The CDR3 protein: CASSFRGYEQFF. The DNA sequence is TGTGCCAGCAGTTTCAGGGGGTATGAGCAGTTCTTC.